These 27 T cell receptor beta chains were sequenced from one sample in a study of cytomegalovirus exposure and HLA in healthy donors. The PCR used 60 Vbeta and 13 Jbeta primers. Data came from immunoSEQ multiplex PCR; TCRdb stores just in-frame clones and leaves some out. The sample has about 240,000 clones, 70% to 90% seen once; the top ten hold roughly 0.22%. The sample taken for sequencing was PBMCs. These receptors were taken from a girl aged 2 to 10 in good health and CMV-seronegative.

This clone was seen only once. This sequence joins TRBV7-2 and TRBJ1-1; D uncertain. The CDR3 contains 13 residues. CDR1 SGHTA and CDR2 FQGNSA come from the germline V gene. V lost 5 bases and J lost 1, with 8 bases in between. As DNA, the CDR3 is TGTGCCAGCAGCGTTTACACGAACACTGAAGCTTTCTTT. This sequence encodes CASSVYTNTEAFF.

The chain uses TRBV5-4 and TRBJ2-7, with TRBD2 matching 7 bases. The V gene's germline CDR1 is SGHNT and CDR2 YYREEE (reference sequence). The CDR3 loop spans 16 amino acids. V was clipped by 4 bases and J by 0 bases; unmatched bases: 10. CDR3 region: CASSPNGGGSSYEQYF. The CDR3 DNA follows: TGTGCCAGCAGCCCCAATGGGGGGGGAAGCTCCTACGAGCAGTACTTC. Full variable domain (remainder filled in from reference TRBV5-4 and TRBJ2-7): ETGVTQSPTHLIKTRGQQVTLRCSSQSGHNTVSWYQQALGQGPQFIFQYYREEENGRGNFPPRFSGLQFPNYSSELNVNALELDDSALYLCASSPNGGGSSYEQYFGPGTRLTVT.

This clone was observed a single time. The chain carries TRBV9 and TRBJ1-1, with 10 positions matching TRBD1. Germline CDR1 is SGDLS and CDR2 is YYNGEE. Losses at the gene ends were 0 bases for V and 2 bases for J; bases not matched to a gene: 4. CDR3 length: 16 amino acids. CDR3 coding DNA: TGTGCCAGCAGCGTAGTCAGGGACAGGGGAAACACTGAAGCTTTCTTT. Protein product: CASSVVRDRGNTEAFF.

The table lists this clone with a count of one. The CDR3 sequence: CASSSYPEKLFF. In DNA form, the CDR3 reads TGTGCCAGCAGCTCCTATCCCGAAAAACTGTTTTTT. The chain employs TRBV11-2 and TRBJ1-4; D unclear. The CDR3 is 12 amino acids. The V and J ends lost 4 bases and 8 bases respectively, with 8 bases between them. Germline V gene data show CDR1 as SGHAT and CDR2 as FQNNGV.

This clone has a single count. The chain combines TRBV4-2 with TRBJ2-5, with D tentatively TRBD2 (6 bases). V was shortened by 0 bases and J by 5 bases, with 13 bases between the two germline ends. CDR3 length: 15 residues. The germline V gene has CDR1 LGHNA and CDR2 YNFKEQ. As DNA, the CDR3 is TGTGCCAGCAGCCAAGAATACGAAGGGAGGGAGACCCAGTACTTC. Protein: CASSQEYEGRETQYF.

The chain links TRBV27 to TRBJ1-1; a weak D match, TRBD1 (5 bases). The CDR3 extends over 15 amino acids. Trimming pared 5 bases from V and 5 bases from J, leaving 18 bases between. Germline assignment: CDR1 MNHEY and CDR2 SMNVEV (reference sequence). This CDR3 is CASSQSVGTGTEAFF. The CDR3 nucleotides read TGTGCCAGCAGTCAAAGCGTCGGTACAGGTACTGAAGCTTTCTTT.

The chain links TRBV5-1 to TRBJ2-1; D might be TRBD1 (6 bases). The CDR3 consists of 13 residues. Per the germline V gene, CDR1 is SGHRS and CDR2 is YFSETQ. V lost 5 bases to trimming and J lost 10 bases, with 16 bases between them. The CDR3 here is CASSPDSTGEQFF. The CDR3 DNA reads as TGCGCCAGCAGTCCCGATTCTACAGGGGAGCAGTTCTTC.

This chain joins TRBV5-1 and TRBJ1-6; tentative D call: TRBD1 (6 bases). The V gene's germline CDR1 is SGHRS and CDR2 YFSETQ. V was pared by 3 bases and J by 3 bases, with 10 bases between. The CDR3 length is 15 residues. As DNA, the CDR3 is TGCGCCAGCAGCTCCTCAGGGGACTATAATTCACCCCTCCACTTT. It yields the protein CASSSSGDYNSPLHF.

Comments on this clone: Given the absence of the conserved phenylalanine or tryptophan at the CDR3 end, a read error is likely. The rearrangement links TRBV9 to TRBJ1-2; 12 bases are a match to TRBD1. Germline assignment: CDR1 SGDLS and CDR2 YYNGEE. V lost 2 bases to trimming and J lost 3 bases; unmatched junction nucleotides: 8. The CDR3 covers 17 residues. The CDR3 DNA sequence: TGTGCCAGCAGCGTTAATTCCGGGACAGGGGGCGACTATGGCTACACCCTC. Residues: CASSVNSGTGGDYGYTL.

CDR3 region: CASSLLRAFNQPQHF. Here the CDR3 DNA reads TGTGCCAGCAGCTTATTACGAGCGTTCAATCAGCCCCAGCATTTT. The chain employs TRBV7-2 and TRBJ1-5; D ambiguous. The CDR3 length is 15 residues. The ends were cut back, 2 bases at V and 3 bases at J, with 11 bases in the middle. CDR1 SGHTA and CDR2 FQGNSA come from the germline V gene.

DNA of the CDR3: TGTGCCAGCAGTTGGGACTCCAACCCGCGCGAGCAGTACTTC. Protein sequence: CASSWDSNPREQYF. The chain links TRBV5-4 to TRBJ2-7; tentatively, D is TRBD2 (6 bases). The CDR3 is made up of 14 amino acids. CDR1 is SGHNT, CDR2 YYREEE, per germline (reference sequence). The ends were cut back, 5 bases at V and 6 bases at J, with 18 bases in the middle.

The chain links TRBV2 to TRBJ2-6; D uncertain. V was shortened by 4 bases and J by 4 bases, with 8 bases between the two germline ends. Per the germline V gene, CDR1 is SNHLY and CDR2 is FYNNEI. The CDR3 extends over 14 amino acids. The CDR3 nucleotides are TGTGCCAGCAGTGCAGGCTCCGGGGCCAACGTCCTGACTTTC. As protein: CASSAGSGANVLTF.

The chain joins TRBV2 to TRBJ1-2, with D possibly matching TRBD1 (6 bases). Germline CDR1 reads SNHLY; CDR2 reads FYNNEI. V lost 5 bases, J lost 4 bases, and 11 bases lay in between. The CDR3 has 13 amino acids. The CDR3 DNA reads TGTGCCAGCAGTCGAACAGGGATCTATGGCTACACCTTC. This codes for CASSRTGIYGYTF.

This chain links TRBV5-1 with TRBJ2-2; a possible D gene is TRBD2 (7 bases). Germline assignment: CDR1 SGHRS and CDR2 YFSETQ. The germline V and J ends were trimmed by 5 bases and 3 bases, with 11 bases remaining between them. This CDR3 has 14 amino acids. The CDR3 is CASRGGADTGELFF. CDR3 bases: TGCGCCAGCAGGGGGGGGGCCGACACCGGGGAGCTGTTTTTT.

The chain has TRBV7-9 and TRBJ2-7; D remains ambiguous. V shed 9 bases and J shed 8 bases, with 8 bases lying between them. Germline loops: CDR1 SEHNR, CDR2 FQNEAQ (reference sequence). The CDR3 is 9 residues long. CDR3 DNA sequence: TGTGCCAGATTCCCTCAGCAGTACTTC. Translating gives CARFPQQYF. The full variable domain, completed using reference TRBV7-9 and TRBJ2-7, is DTGVSQNPRHKITKRGQNVTFRCDPISEHNRLYWYRQTLGQGPEFLTYFQNEAQLEKSRLLSDRFSAERPKGSFSTLEIQRTEQGDSAMYLCARFPQQYFGPGTRLTVT.

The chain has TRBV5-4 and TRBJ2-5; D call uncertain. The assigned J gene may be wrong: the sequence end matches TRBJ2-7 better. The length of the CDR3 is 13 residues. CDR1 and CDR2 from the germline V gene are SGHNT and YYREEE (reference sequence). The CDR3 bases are TGTGCCAGCAGCCCCTCCCTAGAAGGCGAGCAGTACTTC. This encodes CASSPSLEGEQYF.

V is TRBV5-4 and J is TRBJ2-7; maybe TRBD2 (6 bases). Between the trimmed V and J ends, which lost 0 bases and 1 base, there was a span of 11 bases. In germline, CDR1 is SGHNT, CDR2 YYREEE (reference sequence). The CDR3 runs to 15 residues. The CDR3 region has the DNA TGTGCCAGCAGCTTGGCGGGAGAATTGTCCTACGAGCAGTACTTC. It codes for CASSLAGELSYEQYF.

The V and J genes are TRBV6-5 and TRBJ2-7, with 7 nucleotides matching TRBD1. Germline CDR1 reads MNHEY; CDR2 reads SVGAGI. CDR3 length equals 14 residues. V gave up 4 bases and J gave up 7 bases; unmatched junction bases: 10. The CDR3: CASSSTKGAREQYF. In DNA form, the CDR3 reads TGTGCCAGCAGTTCCACGAAGGGGGCGCGAGAGCAGTACTTC.

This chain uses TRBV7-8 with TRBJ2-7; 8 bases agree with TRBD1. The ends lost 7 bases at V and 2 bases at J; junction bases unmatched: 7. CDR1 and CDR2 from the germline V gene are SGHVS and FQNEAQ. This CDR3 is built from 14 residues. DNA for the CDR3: TGTGCCAGCACCTACCGGACAGGGCCCTACGAGCAGTACTTC. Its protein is CASTYRTGPYEQYF.

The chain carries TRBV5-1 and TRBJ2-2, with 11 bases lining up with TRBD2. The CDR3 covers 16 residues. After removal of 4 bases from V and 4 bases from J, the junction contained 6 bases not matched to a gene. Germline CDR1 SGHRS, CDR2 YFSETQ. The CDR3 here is CASSRTGTSGTGELFF. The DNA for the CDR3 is TGCGCCAGCAGCAGGACCGGGACTAGCGGCACCGGGGAGCTGTTTTTT.

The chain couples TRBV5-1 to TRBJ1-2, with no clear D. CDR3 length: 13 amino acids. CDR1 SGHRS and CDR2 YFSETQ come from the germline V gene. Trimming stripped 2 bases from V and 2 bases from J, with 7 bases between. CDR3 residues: CASSFGSNYGYTF. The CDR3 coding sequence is TGCGCCAGCAGCTTCGGGAGCAACTATGGCTACACCTTC.

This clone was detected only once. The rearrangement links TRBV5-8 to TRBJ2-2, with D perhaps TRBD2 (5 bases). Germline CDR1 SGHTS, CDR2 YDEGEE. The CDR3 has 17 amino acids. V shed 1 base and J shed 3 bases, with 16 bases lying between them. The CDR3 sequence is CASSLQPGKADTGELFF. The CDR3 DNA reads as TGTGCCAGCAGCTTGCAGCCCGGGAAGGCGGACACCGGGGAGCTGTTTTTT.

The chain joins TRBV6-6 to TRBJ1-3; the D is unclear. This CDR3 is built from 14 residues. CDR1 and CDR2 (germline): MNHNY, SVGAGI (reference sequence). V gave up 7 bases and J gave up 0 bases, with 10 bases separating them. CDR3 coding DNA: TGTGCCAGCATCAGAACCAACTCTGGAAACACCATATATTTT. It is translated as CASIRTNSGNTIYF.

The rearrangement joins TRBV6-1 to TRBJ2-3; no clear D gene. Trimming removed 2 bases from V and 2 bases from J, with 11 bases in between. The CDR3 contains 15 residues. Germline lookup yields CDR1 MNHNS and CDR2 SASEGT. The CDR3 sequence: CASSETRRYTDTQYF. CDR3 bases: TGTGCCAGCAGTGAAACAAGGAGATACACAGATACGCAGTATTTT.

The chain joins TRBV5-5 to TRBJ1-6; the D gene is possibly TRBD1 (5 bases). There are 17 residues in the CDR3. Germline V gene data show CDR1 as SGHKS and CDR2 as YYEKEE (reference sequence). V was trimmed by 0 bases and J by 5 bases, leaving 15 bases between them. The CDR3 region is CASSLGGPGLDNSPLHF. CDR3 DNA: TGTGCCAGCAGCTTGGGGGGCCCGGGCCTCGATAATTCACCCCTCCACTTT.

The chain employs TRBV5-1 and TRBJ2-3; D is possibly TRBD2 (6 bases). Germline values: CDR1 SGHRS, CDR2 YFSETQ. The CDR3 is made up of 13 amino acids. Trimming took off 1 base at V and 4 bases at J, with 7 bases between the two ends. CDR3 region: CASSLTGADTQYF. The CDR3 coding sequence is TGCGCCAGCAGCTTGACGGGAGCAGATACGCAGTATTTT.

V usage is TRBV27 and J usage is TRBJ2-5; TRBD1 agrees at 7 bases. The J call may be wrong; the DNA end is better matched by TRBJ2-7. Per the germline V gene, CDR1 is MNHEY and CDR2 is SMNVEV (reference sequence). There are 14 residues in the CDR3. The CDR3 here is CASSTRTGSYEQYF. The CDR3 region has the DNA TGTGCCAGCAGTACTCGGACAGGTTCCTACGAGCAGTACTTC.